This TCR beta chain emerged from a study of T cells in Graves' hyperthyroidism and ophthalmopathy. On the study more broadly: Peripheral blood was obtained at initial diagnosis, preceding any treatment.

This sample holds PBMCs from roughly 10 ml fresh peripheral blood. On this clonotype itself: Its antigen is undetermined.

Germline CDR1 LNHDA, CDR2 SQIVND (reference sequence). V dropped 5 bases and J dropped 5 bases, with 10 bases sitting between them. The CDR3 is 13 residues long. Authors of the study amplified TCR beta CDR3 regions from RNA transcripts. First-round RT-PCR with HTBI primers amplified the TCR CDR3 region. One entry per CDR3 protein results from TCRdb running MiXCR on the multiplex PCR reads. The sample contains more than 350,000 distinct CDR3 sequences, approximately 15% of which appear only once. The study's findings and limits: Ophthalmopathy and stable hyperthyroidism were separated by a 13 V-J model.

The source of this sequence is a woman between 25 and 40 years old with Graves' ophthalmopathy. V usage is TRBV19 and J usage is TRBJ2-1, with no clear D. The sequenced sample consisted of blood. The CDR3 loop is CASSPFGDNEQFF. The CDR3 DNA reads as TGTGCCAGTAGTCCCTTTGGTGACAATGAGCAGTTCTTC.